This is a list of T cell receptor beta chains from one sample in a study of CD8+ T cells in alopecia areata. Profiled with immunoSEQ multiplex PCR; TCRdb holds only in-frame clones, not every one. This sample has some 99,000 clones, with roughly two fifths found just once. Specimen: CD4+ T cells sorted from blood. All receptors come from a human donor with alopecia areata. Both conserved end residues are part of each CDR3. The D gene is left open where the match is weak. The size of a clone is reported for some rows only, either as once, few or many, or as a class for expanded clones.

TRBV10-3	TRBJ2-2	few	.	TGTGCCATCAGCCCAGGGGGACTTCTCACCGGGGAGCTGTTTTTT	CAISPGGLLTGELFF
TRBV5-4	TRBJ2-1	few	.	TGTGCCAGCAGCCCCCCTGAGAGGAGGGCGGGGTCCATCTTC	CASSPPERRAGSIF
TRBV28	TRBJ1-2	few	.	TGTGCCAGCAAGTCAACCCAGGGCGGCTATGGCTACACCTTC	CASKSTQGGYGYTF
TRBV7-8	TRBJ2-5	.	.	TGTGCCAGCAGCGCCTACAGGGTTAGGGAGACCCAGTACTTC	CASSAYRVRETQYF
TRBV29-1	TRBJ2-3	.	TRBD2	TGCAGCGTAGCCTTAACTAGCGGGAGCACAGATACGCAGTATTTT	CSVALTSGSTDTQYF
TRBV29-1	TRBJ2-5	.	.	TGCAGCGTTGAAATGGCGGGCAAGATCACCCAGTACTTC	CSVEMAGKITQYF
TRBV29-1	TRBJ2-7	.	.	TGCAGCGTTGAGGCCCAAGGCTACGAGCAGTACTTC	CSVEAQGYEQYF
TRBV2	TRBJ1-5	few	.	TGTGCCAGCAGTGACAGCCATAGCAATCAGCCCCAGCATTTT	CASSDSHSNQPQHF
TRBV4-3	TRBJ2-4	few	.	TGCGCCAGCAGCCAAGAAGTGGCAGTAGCCAAAAACATTCAGTACTTC	CASSQEVAVAKNIQYF
TRBV6-5	TRBJ2-1	.	.	TGTGCCAGCACCGCCCGGAGGAGGTACAATGAGCAGTTCTTC	CASTARRRYNEQFF
TRBV29-1	TRBJ1-2	few	.	TGCAGCGTTGAAAAGGAAATCCTCGGCGGCTACACCTTC	CSVEKEILGGYTF
TRBV5-1	TRBJ2-1	.	.	TGCGCCAGCAGCTTGGCCGGCAATGAGCAGTTCTTC	CASSLAGNEQFF
TRBV30	TRBJ1-4	.	.	TGTGGAGCGGCCCAAGCAACTAATGAAAAACTGTTTTTT	CGAAQATNEKLFF
TRBV30	TRBJ2-3	once	.	TGTGCCTGGAGCCGGGCTAGTCCCACAGATACGCAGTATTTT	CAWSRASPTDTQYF
TRBV28	TRBJ2-7	.	TRBD2	TGTGCCAGCAGTTTAAGCGGGAAAGCTAGCGAGCAGTACTTC	CASSLSGKASEQYF
TRBV25-1	TRBJ2-2	.	TRBD1	TGTGCCAGCAGTGATGCCGGGACAGCCGGGGAGCTGTTTTTT	CASSDAGTAGELFF
TRBV29-1	TRBJ1-1	.	.	TGCAGCGCTCAAGAGGGACACGAAGCTTTCTTT	CSAQEGHEAFF
TRBV29-1	TRBJ2-7	.	.	TGCAGCGTCACCAACGTGGGGGTCGAGCAGTACTTC	CSVTNVGVEQYF
TRBV30	TRBJ2-5	.	.	TGTGCCTGGTCACTAGAGTTAAAGACCCAGTACTTC	CAWSLELKTQYF
TRBV27	TRBJ1-4	.	TRBD1	TGTGCCAGCAGTTTTCAGGGGGGCCTTGAAAAACTGTTTTTT	CASSFQGGLEKLFF
TRBV6-5	TRBJ1-1	.	TRBD1	TGTGCCAGCACCCGACAGGGATCTGGGGGCACTGAAGCTTTCTTT	CASTRQGSGGTEAFF
TRBV29-1	TRBJ1-4	few	.	TGCAGCGTTGGACAGGCCCGAGGGGAAAAACTGTTTTTT	CSVGQARGEKLFF
TRBV5-1	TRBJ2-5	few	.	TGCGCCAGCAGCGGCGAAGGGCTGGAGACCCAGTACTTC	CASSGEGLETQYF
TRBV29-1	TRBJ2-5	.	.	TGCAGCGTTCTTGTGGCTCAAGAGACCCAGTACTTC	CSVLVAQETQYF
TRBV29-1	TRBJ1-1	few	.	TGCAGCGTTGGTCCCGGTCTGGGGGTTCCTGAAGCTTTCTTT	CSVGPGLGVPEAFF
TRBV30	TRBJ2-3	few	TRBD2	TGTGCCTGGAGTGTACTTGGAGGGACTAGCAAAGATACGCAGTATTTT	CAWSVLGGTSKDTQYF
TRBV29-1	TRBJ2-3	few	.	TGCAGCGTCGAATTGGGGGCAGGGGCTACAGATACGCAGTATTTT	CSVELGAGATDTQYF
TRBV30	TRBJ1-5	.	.	TGTGCCTGGAGCCCGACAAGGGTAACGACCCAGCCCCAGCATTTT	CAWSPTRVTTQPQHF
TRBV7-6	TRBJ2-3	.	.	TGTGCCAGCAGCTCGGGCACAGATACGCAGTATTTT	CASSSGTDTQYF
TRBV7-2	TRBJ2-1	.	TRBD2	TGTGCCAGCAGCTTGGTGATAGCGGGGGGACTAAGCTCCTACAATGAGCAGTTCTTC	CASSLVIAGGLSSYNEQFF
TRBV19	TRBJ1-2	.	.	TGTGCCAGTAGCCTCGACCAAAACTATGGCTACACCTTC	CASSLDQNYGYTF
TRBV30	TRBJ2-7	.	.	TGTGCCTGGAATGTCGGGGTTATCGAGCAGTACTTC	CAWNVGVIEQYF
TRBV7-2	TRBJ2-3	.	.	TGTGCCAGCAGCTTTCCGGCAGGGGGCACAGATACGCAGTATTTT	CASSFPAGGTDTQYF
TRBV4-3	TRBJ2-3	.	.	TGCGCCAGCAGCCAAGGTCGGACGGTCGGCACAGATACGCAGTATTTT	CASSQGRTVGTDTQYF
TRBV5-1	TRBJ1-1	.	.	TGCGCCAGCAGCCCGGAGGTACCGCTGAACACTGAAGCTTTCTTT	CASSPEVPLNTEAFF
TRBV29-1	TRBJ2-1	few	TRBD2	TGCAGCGTCGCTCCTAGCGGGTACAATGAGCAGTTCTTC	CSVAPSGYNEQFF
TRBV28	TRBJ1-2	many	.	TGTGCCAGCAGATTACAGGGCCGCTATGGCTACACCTTC	CASRLQGRYGYTF
TRBV7-2	TRBJ2-2	.	.	TGTGCCAGCAGCCCGGACCTACACGGGGAGCTGTTTTTT	CASSPDLHGELFF
TRBV4-1	TRBJ2-6	.	.	TGCGCCAGCAGCTCCATGCCCGGGGCCAACGTCCTGACTTTC	CASSSMPGANVLTF